Below are 10 T cell receptor beta chains sequenced from a single sample in a study of low-dose radiotherapy and immunotherapy resistance in tumors. The time point: before trial treatment. TCRs were amplified for approximately 21 PCR cycles with a constant-region primer and V-primer adapter. TCRdb reprocessed the reads with MiXCR, giving one entry per CDR3 protein. The repertoire consists of fewer than 60,000 distinct CDR3 sequences, with 12% occurring once and the leading ten covering 5.5% to 7.5%. The source material was PBMCs, sampled before treatment. The receptors derive from a female donor with ovarian cancer.

This clonotype has ten or more counts. The V and J genes are TRBV6-6 and TRBJ2-1, with TRBD2 matching 8 bases. The CDR3 spans 16 residues. V shed 2 bases and J 4 bases; nucleotides not matched to a gene: 7. CDR1 and CDR2 (germline): MNHNY, SVGAGI (reference sequence). The CDR3 nucleotides are TGTGCCAGCAGTTACCCTGAGAAGCGGGGGTACAATGAGCAGTTCTTC. Protein: CASSYPEKRGYNEQFF.

This clonotype was recorded at least ten times. V gene TRBV20-1 combines with J gene TRBJ2-7; a weak D match, TRBD2 (5 bases). The CDR3 contains 13 residues. The V gene's germline CDR1 is DFQATT and CDR2 SNEGSKA (reference sequence). V was cut by 1 base and J by 1 base, with 8 bases left in between. CDR3 coding DNA: TGCAGTGCTAGAGGTCTAGCTTCCTACGAGCAGTACTTC. Its protein product is CSARGLASYEQYF.

At least ten counts were recorded for this clonotype. An end of the junction does not agree with germline; a read error may underlie this. The chain uses TRBV18 and TRBJ2-3, with D unclear. CDR1 and CDR2 (germline): KGHSH, LQKENI. The CDR3 contains 14 residues. CDR3 nucleotides: TGTGCCAGCGCACCACCCAACAGCGCAGATACGCAGTATTTT. Translating gives CASAPPNSADTQYF.

The V gene is TRBV18, the J gene TRBJ1-1; the D gene is possibly TRBD1 (5 bases). This CDR3 is 15 amino acids long. Germline lookup yields CDR1 KGHSH and CDR2 LQKENI. V lost 2 bases and J 5 bases, leaving 15 bases between the germline ends. The CDR3 DNA is TGTGCCAGCTCACCAGCCAGGGTGATGTATACTGAAGCTTTCTTT. This translates into CASSPARVMYTEAFF.

This clonotype was found many times. V gene TRBV20-1 combines with J gene TRBJ2-7; TRBD1 matches at 10 bases. V lost 2 bases, J lost 0 bases, and 10 bases stayed unmatched. The CDR3 contains 17 residues. Germline V CDR1 and CDR2: DFQATT, SNEGSKA (reference sequence). CDR3 region: CSARSDRGGSSSYEQYF. The CDR3 DNA follows: TGCAGTGCTAGATCGGACAGGGGGGGCTCAAGCTCCTACGAGCAGTACTTC.

In this sample, this clonotype turned up many times. One junction end disagrees with the germline gene, perhaps due to a read error. V is TRBV5-1 and J is TRBJ1-1; no definite D call. The CDR3 contains 15 residues. Germline V gene data show CDR1 as SGHRS and CDR2 as YFSETQ. The CDR3 nucleotides are TGTGCCAGCAGCTTGGATCCAGATTTGAACACTGAAGCTTTCTTT. Amino acids: CASSLDPDLNTEAFF.

This clonotype has just a few counts. V usage is TRBV28 and J usage is TRBJ1-2, with D tentatively TRBD1 (6 bases). The V and J ends lost 7 bases and 2 bases respectively, with 14 bases between them. CDR1 and CDR2 (germline): MDHEN, SYDVKM. This CDR3 is 14 amino acids long. The CDR3 region is CASTTGAKNYGYTF. The DNA of the CDR3 is TGTGCCAGCACCACGGGGGCCAAAAACTATGGCTACACCTTC.

This clonotype was detected many times. V gene TRBV5-6 combines with J gene TRBJ1-1; 7 nucleotides line up with TRBD1. The CDR3 loop spans 15 amino acids. CDR1 is SGHDT, CDR2 YYEEEE, per germline. Germline trimming cut 2 bases from V and 2 bases from J; bases unmatched to any gene: 6. CDR3 sequence: CASSLGGAGNTEAFF. The CDR3 nucleotides are TGTGCCAGCAGCTTAGGGGGCGCGGGTAACACTGAAGCTTTCTTT. Complete variable domain (other parts from reference TRBV5-6 and TRBJ1-1): DAGVTQSPTHLIKTRGQQVTLRCSPKSGHDTVSWYQQALGQGPQFIFQYYEEEERQRGNFPDRFSGHQFPNYSSELNVNALLLGDSALYLCASSLGGAGNTEAFFGQGTRLTVV.

This clonotype has more than one count but fewer than ten. A far larger clone is one base from this, pointing to a likely read error. The J gene is TRBJ2-7, the V gene TRBV28, with 9 bases that match TRBD2. Trimming cost V 5 bases and J 7 bases; bases outside gene matches: 6. CDR3 size: 13 residues. CDR1 and CDR2 (germline): MDHEN, SYDVKM. The CDR3 DNA reads as TGTGCCAGCAGTAGGACTAGCGACAATGAGCAGTACTTC. This gives the protein CASSRTSDNEQYF.

This clonotype was found a few times. The limits of the CDR3 on the DNA are not certain, so only TCRdb's listed CDR3 is given. The chain couples TRBV15 to TRBJ2-2; the table names TRBD1, a call not compared with the DNA. The CDR3 comprises 14 residues, both ends counted. Germline V CDR1 and CDR2: LNHNV, YYDKDF (reference sequence). The CDR3 loop is CATSRPHPGELFFF.